This TCR beta chain is drawn from a study of blood T cell repertoires in COVID-19. In the study overall: Acute and convalescent COVID-19 samples came from the United States, Italy and Spain. T cells, B-cell-depleted T cells, or PBMCs provided the cDNA or gDNA that served as material.

CDR1 is MNHEY, CDR2 SVGAGI, per germline. V shed 6 bases and J 6 bases; nucleotides not matched to a gene: 9. This CDR3 region has 15 residues. Per the study methods: Estimates of nucleated cell counts were drawn from the amplification of reference gene primers. The assay was immunoSEQ multiplex PCR, and TCRdb's table has in-frame clones only and misses some. V, J and clone size are those of that table, while D and trimming were read from the DNA. The sample consists of 4,500 to 6,000 clones, approximately 70% of them appearing once. V usage is TRBV6-5 and J usage is TRBJ2-7, with 12 bases identical to TRBD2. The sample consisted of peripheral blood. The sequence was obtained from a human donor in a cohort sampled during active COVID-19. The CDR3 loop reads CASRPTGLAGPEQYF. The CDR3 DNA reads as TGTGCCAGCAGACCAACCGGACTAGCGGGGCCCGAGCAGTACTTC.